Listed here are 10 T cell receptor beta chains from one sample, sequenced in a study of identical twins. One entry per CDR3 protein, called by TCRdb with MiXCR from the 5' RACE reads. The sample lists 470,000 or so distinct CDR3 sequences; approximately 24% were seen once. The same sample was also studied in work on T cells expressing NK-cell markers.

The sample comprised CD4+ T cells sorted from blood. These receptor sequences come from a woman aged 18-35 years in good health.

The genes are TRBV29-1 and TRBJ1-4; D remains ambiguous. Germline CDR1 and CDR2: SQVTM and ANQGSEA. Trimming took 4 bases from V and 2 from J, leaving 8 bases between them. CDR3 length: 13 residues. The CDR3 DNA reads as TGCAGCGTTGTTGGGGTCACTAATGAAAAACTGTTTTTT. Translating gives CSVVGVTNEKLFF.

This clonotype was seen more than once but under ten times. The genes are TRBV4-3 and TRBJ2-7; 7 bases line up with TRBD1. V shed 8 bases and J 3 bases; nucleotides not matched to a gene: 7. The CDR3 runs to 13 residues. Germline V gene data show CDR1 as LGHNA and CDR2 as YSLEER. The DNA of the CDR3 is TGCGCCAGCGGACGGGACAGAGGCTACGAGCAGTACTTC. It encodes CASGRDRGYEQYF.

The chain has TRBV20-1 and TRBJ1-5, with D perhaps TRBD1 (5 bases). V gave up 0 bases and J gave up 5 bases, with 8 bases separating them. The CDR3 is made up of 13 amino acids. The germline gives CDR1 DFQATT, CDR2 SNEGSKA (reference sequence). Here the CDR3 reads CSARDEGDQPQHF. For the CDR3, the DNA is TGCAGTGCTAGAGATGAAGGGGATCAGCCCCAGCATTTT.

The V gene is TRBV5-1, the J gene TRBJ2-7; a possible D gene is TRBD2 (6 bases). The V gene lost 4 bases and the J gene lost 3 bases, with 17 bases spanning the gap. Germline V gene data show CDR1 as SGHRS and CDR2 as YFSETQ. This CDR3 has 15 residues. CDR3 DNA: TGCGCCAGCAGCCATGGGGGGACCGTAGGCTACGAGCAGTACTTC. It is translated as CASSHGGTVGYEQYF.

In its sample, this clonotype was seen a few times. The chain couples TRBV7-9 to TRBJ1-1; TRBD1 is a possible D gene (6 bases). Germline lookup yields CDR1 SEHNR and CDR2 FQNEAQ (reference sequence). The V gene lost 3 bases and the J gene lost 10 bases, with 21 bases spanning the gap. The CDR3 length is 15 residues. CDR3 DNA: TGTGCCAGCAGCTTTACGAGGGGGGAAAGCAGTGGAGCTTTCTTT. It yields the protein CASSFTRGESSGAFF. The entire variable domain, with the rest obtained from reference TRBV7-9 and TRBJ1-1, is as follows: DTGVSQNPRHKITKRGQNVTFRCDPISEHNRLYWYRQTLGQGPEFLTYFQNEAQLEKSRLLSDRFSAERPKGSFSTLEIQRTEQGDSAMYLCASSFTRGESSGAFFGQGTRLTVV.

V gene TRBV24-1 combines with J gene TRBJ2-2; D remains ambiguous. Germline V gene data show CDR1 as KGHDR and CDR2 as SFDVKD. Trimming cost V 7 bases and J 5 bases, with 7 bases left between them. This CDR3 comprises 12 residues. This CDR3 is CATRGITGELFF. In DNA form, the CDR3 reads TGTGCCACCAGAGGGATTACCGGGGAGCTGTTTTTT.

This clonotype came up a few times. The chain couples TRBV6-1 to TRBJ1-6, with D hard to call. Per germline, CDR1 MNHNS and CDR2 SASEGT. V gave up 3 bases and J gave up 7 bases, with 7 bases separating them. The CDR3 contains 13 residues. The CDR3 spells CASSEQPNSPLHF. The CDR3 DNA reads as TGTGCCAGCAGTGAGCAGCCCAATTCACCCCTCCACTTT.

This clonotype has a count of ten or more. The chain is built from TRBV12-3 or TRBV12-4 and TRBJ2-1; D perhaps matches TRBD2 (6 bases). V was pared by 5 bases and J by 13 bases, with 15 bases between. The CDR3 spans 12 residues. The CDR3 DNA sequence: TGTGCCAGCAGTCGGGGTGGAGGGTCTCAGTTCTTC. Encoded protein: CASSRGGGSQFF.

This clonotype was found many times. V and J are TRBV3-1 and TRBJ2-7, with 7 positions matching TRBD1. Germline loops: CDR1 LGHDT, CDR2 YNNKEL (reference sequence). The V segment lost 6 bases and the J segment 2 bases; nucleotides outside the gene matches: 7. The CDR3 runs 14 residues. CDR3 region: CASSLGTVTYEQYF. The CDR3 DNA is TGTGCCAGCAGTCTCGGGACAGTGACCTACGAGCAGTACTTC.

In this sample, this clonotype turned up a few times. The genes are TRBV9 and TRBJ2-1, with D tentatively TRBD1 (5 bases). V lost 0 bases, J lost 3 bases, and 10 bases lay in between. Germline V gene sequence: CDR1 SGDLS, CDR2 YYNGEE. The length of the CDR3 is 15 residues. The CDR3 DNA sequence: TGTGCCAGCAGCGTAGGGGGCAACCTCTACAATGAGCAGTTCTTC. It translates to CASSVGGNLYNEQFF.